Listed below are T cell receptor beta chains from one sample, sequenced in a study of blood T cell repertoires in COVID-19. Only in-frame clones appear in the TCRdb table, and some are missing; sequencing was by immunoSEQ multiplex PCR. The sample shows roughly 200,000 clones, approximately 90% of them seen only once. Sequencing input: PBMCs or T cells enriched from blood (not recorded which). The receptors come from a man between 25 and 39 years old who had recovered from COVID-19. Each CDR3 is given with its conserved first and last residue. A D gene is named only where the DNA matches it firmly. Size tells how often a clone was seen (once, few, many) or the class of an expanded clone, and some rows leave it out.

d_call: .
j_call: TRBJ2-2
clone_size: .
v_call: TRBV4-1
cdr3_aa: CASSQSITENTGELFF
cdr3_nt: TGCGCCAGCAGCCAAAGTATAACAGAAAACACCGGGGAGCTGTTTTTT

d_call: TRBD1
j_call: TRBJ2-7
clone_size: .
v_call: TRBV4-1
cdr3_aa: CASSQRGPVAAYEQYF
cdr3_nt: TGCGCCAGCAGCCAGAGGGGGCCGGTGGCAGCCTACGAGCAGTACTTC

d_call: .
j_call: TRBJ2-7
clone_size: many
v_call: TRBV27
cdr3_aa: CASGVMDPRGAVEQYF
cdr3_nt: TGTGCCAGCGGTGTAATGGATCCCAGGGGAGCGGTCGAGCAGTACTTC

d_call: TRBD1
j_call: TRBJ1-6
clone_size: .
v_call: TRBV28
cdr3_aa: CASSLLGTGRSPLHF
cdr3_nt: TGTGCCAGCAGTTTATTGGGGACAGGGCGGTCACCCCTCCACTTT

d_call: TRBD1
j_call: TRBJ2-7
clone_size: .
v_call: TRBV10-3
cdr3_aa: CATRDRGSEQYF
cdr3_nt: TGTGCCACCCGGGACAGAGGGAGCGAGCAGTACTTC

d_call: TRBD1
j_call: TRBJ2-3
clone_size: .
v_call: TRBV11-2
cdr3_aa: CASSLGQGDTQYF
cdr3_nt: TGTGCCAGCAGCTTGGGACAGGGAGATACGCAGTATTTT

d_call: TRBD2
j_call: TRBJ2-1
clone_size: .
v_call: TRBV27
cdr3_aa: CASSYLAGDNEQFF
cdr3_nt: TGTGCCAGCAGTTACCTAGCGGGAGACAATGAGCAGTTCTTC

d_call: .
j_call: TRBJ1-1
clone_size: .
v_call: TRBV30
cdr3_aa: CAWTPGTWNTEAFF
cdr3_nt: TGTGCCTGGACCCCCGGGACATGGAACACTGAAGCTTTCTTT

d_call: TRBD2
j_call: TRBJ2-3
clone_size: .
v_call: TRBV9
cdr3_aa: CASSPWGGSLTDTQYF
cdr3_nt: TGTGCCAGCAGCCCATGGGGGGGGTCCCTCACAGATACGCAGTATTTT

d_call: .
j_call: TRBJ1-5
clone_size: once
v_call: TRBV5-4
cdr3_aa: CASSRGGVDDQPQHF
cdr3_nt: TGTGCCAGCAGCCGGGGAGGGGTCGATGATCAGCCCCAGCATTTT

d_call: TRBD2
j_call: TRBJ2-3
clone_size: .
v_call: TRBV7-8
cdr3_aa: CASSSRWRGISTDTQYF
cdr3_nt: TGTGCCAGCAGCTCACGATGGCGGGGGATCTCCACAGATACGCAGTATTTT

d_call: TRBD2
j_call: TRBJ2-5
clone_size: few
v_call: TRBV9
cdr3_aa: CASSAGTSGGQETQYF
cdr3_nt: TGTGCCAGCAGCGCCGGGACTAGCGGGGGGCAAGAGACCCAGTACTTC

d_call: .
j_call: TRBJ1-1
clone_size: once
v_call: TRBV5-4
cdr3_aa: CASSLERDTEAFF
cdr3_nt: TGTGCCAGCAGCTTGGAGAGGGACACTGAAGCTTTCTTT

d_call: .
j_call: TRBJ2-3
clone_size: .
v_call: TRBV4-3
cdr3_aa: CASSQGWGGTSTDTQYF
cdr3_nt: TGCGCCAGCAGCCAAGGATGGGGAGGAACTAGCACAGATACGCAGTATTTT

d_call: TRBD1
j_call: TRBJ2-5
clone_size: .
v_call: TRBV7-2
cdr3_aa: CASSFSATGFQETQYF
cdr3_nt: TGTGCCAGCAGCTTTTCGGCGACAGGGTTCCAAGAGACCCAGTACTTC

d_call: TRBD1
j_call: TRBJ2-7
clone_size: .
v_call: TRBV28
cdr3_aa: CASSLGPGTGNEQYF
cdr3_nt: TGTGCCAGCAGTCTAGGTCCAGGGACAGGGAACGAGCAGTACTTC

d_call: .
j_call: TRBJ1-2
clone_size: .
v_call: TRBV6-5
cdr3_aa: CASSPKLGVNYGYTF
cdr3_nt: TGTGCCAGCAGTCCCAAATTAGGGGTCAACTATGGCTACACCTTC

d_call: TRBD1
j_call: TRBJ1-5
clone_size: .
v_call: TRBV7-6
cdr3_aa: CASSFARGLNQPQHF
cdr3_nt: TGTGCCAGCAGCTTTGCCAGGGGGCTCAATCAGCCCCAGCATTTT

d_call: .
j_call: TRBJ2-7
clone_size: .
v_call: TRBV18
cdr3_aa: CASSPPDHGSVVTPSYEQYF
cdr3_nt: TGTGCCAGCTCACCACCCGATCATGGCTCCGTGGTTACCCCATCCTACGAGCAGTACTTC

d_call: .
j_call: TRBJ2-1
clone_size: once
v_call: TRBV27
cdr3_aa: CASSSTGNRNEQFF
cdr3_nt: TGTGCCAGCAGTAGTACAGGCAATCGCAATGAGCAGTTCTTC

d_call: .
j_call: TRBJ2-7
clone_size: .
v_call: TRBV5-8
cdr3_aa: CASRAYEQYF
cdr3_nt: TGTGCCAGCCGCGCCTACGAGCAGTACTTC

d_call: TRBD1
j_call: TRBJ2-5
clone_size: .
v_call: TRBV5-4
cdr3_aa: CASSLDPGGYLGETQYF
cdr3_nt: TGTGCCAGCAGCTTGGATCCAGGGGGCTATTTGGGAGAGACCCAGTACTTC

d_call: TRBD1
j_call: TRBJ2-2
clone_size: .
v_call: TRBV5-4
cdr3_aa: CASSFRTGAAGELFF
cdr3_nt: TGTGCCAGCAGCTTCCGGACAGGGGCGGCCGGGGAGCTGTTTTTT

d_call: .
j_call: TRBJ2-7
clone_size: .
v_call: TRBV19
cdr3_aa: CASRPKAGESSYEQYF
cdr3_nt: TGTGCCAGTAGACCGAAGGCAGGTGAGAGCTCCTACGAGCAGTACTTC

d_call: TRBD1
j_call: TRBJ2-6
clone_size: .
v_call: TRBV19
cdr3_aa: CASSPTGTGTSGANVLTF
cdr3_nt: TGTGCCAGTAGTCCAACCGGGACAGGGACCTCTGGGGCCAACGTCCTGACTTTC

d_call: .
j_call: TRBJ2-1
clone_size: .
v_call: TRBV6-1
cdr3_aa: CASSEVGRKSYNEQFF
cdr3_nt: TGTGCCAGCAGTGAAGTTGGGAGGAAGTCCTACAATGAGCAGTTCTTC

d_call: .
j_call: TRBJ1-4
clone_size: .
v_call: TRBV21-1
cdr3_aa: CASSKSGTPKREEKLFF
cdr3_nt: TGTGCCAGCAGCAAATCCGGGACACCTAAAAGGGAAGAAAAACTGTTTTTT

d_call: TRBD1
j_call: TRBJ1-2
clone_size: .
v_call: TRBV14
cdr3_aa: CASSLNTGARGYTF
cdr3_nt: TGTGCCAGCAGCCTTAACACAGGGGCGCGTGGCTACACCTTC

d_call: .
j_call: TRBJ1-1
clone_size: .
v_call: TRBV24-1
cdr3_aa: CATSDRGTEAFF
cdr3_nt: TGTGCCACCAGTGATAGGGGCACTGAAGCTTTCTTT

d_call: TRBD1
j_call: TRBJ1-4
clone_size: .
v_call: TRBV5-6
cdr3_aa: CASSLQGEKLFF
cdr3_nt: TGTGCCAGCAGCTTACAGGGGGAAAAACTGTTTTTT

d_call: TRBD2
j_call: TRBJ2-1
clone_size: .
v_call: TRBV10-3
cdr3_aa: CAISDPAGGRNEQFF
cdr3_nt: TGTGCCATCAGTGATCCAGCGGGGGGGCGAAATGAGCAGTTCTTC

d_call: .
j_call: TRBJ1-1
clone_size: .
v_call: TRBV10-2
cdr3_aa: CATTGQGPEDTEAFF
cdr3_nt: TGCGCCACCACTGGTCAGGGGCCTGAGGACACTGAAGCTTTCTTT

d_call: TRBD2
j_call: TRBJ2-7
clone_size: .
v_call: TRBV24-1
cdr3_aa: CATSDPIAGGPDEQYF
cdr3_nt: TGTGCCACCAGTGACCCGATAGCGGGAGGGCCGGATGAGCAGTACTTC

d_call: .
j_call: TRBJ2-5
clone_size: .
v_call: TRBV11-2
cdr3_aa: CASSLEAQETQYF
cdr3_nt: TGTGCCAGCAGCTTAGAGGCACAAGAGACCCAGTACTTC

d_call: .
j_call: TRBJ1-1
clone_size: .
v_call: TRBV3-1/TRBV3-2
cdr3_aa: CASSNTGTGAFF
cdr3_nt: TGTGCCAGCAGCAACACGGGGACTGGAGCTTTCTTT

d_call: TRBD1
j_call: TRBJ2-4
clone_size: .
v_call: TRBV19
cdr3_aa: CASSIGTGWTDIQYF
cdr3_nt: TGTGCCAGTAGTATTGGGACAGGGTGGACGGACATTCAGTACTTC

d_call: TRBD2
j_call: TRBJ2-3
clone_size: .
v_call: TRBV9
cdr3_aa: CASSVAGSSGGTDTQYF
cdr3_nt: TGTGCCAGCAGCGTGGCGGGAAGTAGCGGGGGAACAGATACGCAGTATTTT

d_call: TRBD2
j_call: TRBJ2-3
clone_size: .
v_call: TRBV5-1
cdr3_aa: CASSPGTSGSMNTQYF
cdr3_nt: TGCGCCAGCAGCCCAGGGACTAGCGGGAGTATGAATACGCAGTATTTT

d_call: .
j_call: TRBJ2-5
clone_size: .
v_call: TRBV7-2
cdr3_aa: CASSSSPEGVPYF
cdr3_nt: TGTGCCAGCAGCTCTAGTCCCGAGGGGGTTCCGTACTTC

d_call: TRBD2
j_call: TRBJ2-5
clone_size: .
v_call: TRBV18
cdr3_aa: CASSLGLEETQYF
cdr3_nt: TGTGCCAGCTCACTGGGACTAGAAGAGACCCAGTACTTC

d_call: .
j_call: TRBJ2-6
clone_size: .
v_call: TRBV5-6
cdr3_aa: CASSETVNLFSGANVLTF
cdr3_nt: TGTGCCAGCAGCGAGACAGTTAATCTCTTCTCTGGGGCCAACGTCCTGACTTTC

d_call: .
j_call: TRBJ1-1
clone_size: once
v_call: TRBV18
cdr3_aa: CASSARDTEAFF
cdr3_nt: TGTGCCAGCTCTGCCAGGGACACTGAAGCTTTCTTT

d_call: TRBD2
j_call: TRBJ2-3
clone_size: few
v_call: TRBV7-9
cdr3_aa: CASSWGLAGTDTQYF
cdr3_nt: TGTGCCAGCAGCTGGGGACTAGCGGGCACAGATACGCAGTATTTT

d_call: .
j_call: TRBJ2-1
clone_size: once
v_call: TRBV18
cdr3_aa: CASSPQPHNEQFF
cdr3_nt: TGTGCCAGCTCACCACAGCCCCACAATGAGCAGTTCTTC

d_call: TRBD1
j_call: TRBJ1-1
clone_size: .
v_call: TRBV5-1
cdr3_aa: CASSWTGTGTEAFF
cdr3_nt: TGCGCCAGCAGCTGGACAGGGACTGGCACTGAAGCTTTCTTT

d_call: .
j_call: TRBJ1-1
clone_size: .
v_call: TRBV19
cdr3_aa: CASSIRGSTEAFF
cdr3_nt: TGTGCCAGTAGTATCCGGGGAAGCACTGAAGCTTTCTTT

d_call: TRBD1
j_call: TRBJ1-5
clone_size: .
v_call: TRBV27
cdr3_aa: CASSLWQGDQPQHF
cdr3_nt: TGTGCCAGCAGTTTGTGGCAGGGGGATCAGCCCCAGCATTTT

d_call: TRBD2
j_call: TRBJ2-5
clone_size: .
v_call: TRBV5-1
cdr3_aa: CASSLALAGGETQYF
cdr3_nt: TGCGCCAGCAGCTTGGCCCTAGCGGGAGGGGAGACCCAGTACTTC

d_call: .
j_call: TRBJ1-5
clone_size: once
v_call: TRBV19
cdr3_aa: CATQISNQPQHF
cdr3_nt: TGTGCCACCCAGATAAGCAATCAGCCCCAGCATTTT

d_call: TRBD1
j_call: TRBJ2-7
clone_size: .
v_call: TRBV7-8
cdr3_aa: CASSFDRVYEQYF
cdr3_nt: TGTGCCAGCAGCTTTGACAGGGTCTACGAGCAGTACTTC

d_call: .
j_call: TRBJ1-5
clone_size: .
v_call: TRBV10-2
cdr3_aa: CASSEAGSTNQPQHF
cdr3_nt: TGCGCCAGCAGTGAGGCGGGCAGTACCAATCAGCCCCAGCATTTT

d_call: .
j_call: TRBJ1-1
clone_size: .
v_call: TRBV18
cdr3_aa: CASSPQENTEAFF
cdr3_nt: TGTGCCAGCTCACCCCAGGAGAACACTGAAGCTTTCTTT

d_call: TRBD1
j_call: TRBJ2-7
clone_size: once
v_call: TRBV30
cdr3_aa: CAWSVGQGRLYEQYF
cdr3_nt: TGTGCCTGGAGTGTTGGACAGGGGAGACTTTACGAGCAGTACTTC

d_call: .
j_call: TRBJ1-3
clone_size: .
v_call: TRBV15
cdr3_aa: CATSRDRGNSGNTIYF
cdr3_nt: TGTGCCACCAGCAGAGATAGAGGGAACTCTGGAAACACCATATATTTT

d_call: TRBD1
j_call: TRBJ1-1
clone_size: .
v_call: TRBV19
cdr3_aa: CASSILWRGLNTEAFF
cdr3_nt: TGTGCCAGTAGTATTCTTTGGAGGGGGCTGAACACTGAAGCTTTCTTT

d_call: TRBD2
j_call: TRBJ2-1
clone_size: .
v_call: TRBV28
cdr3_aa: CASRGSILAGNEQFF
cdr3_nt: TGTGCCAGCAGGGGATCCATCCTAGCGGGCAATGAGCAGTTCTTC

d_call: .
j_call: TRBJ2-3
clone_size: .
v_call: TRBV5-8
cdr3_aa: CASSPSGGRADTQYF
cdr3_nt: TGTGCCAGCAGTCCTTCGGGGGGCCGGGCAGATACGCAGTATTTT

d_call: TRBD2
j_call: TRBJ2-3
clone_size: .
v_call: TRBV9
cdr3_aa: CASSVVASGGTDTQYF
cdr3_nt: TGTGCCAGCAGCGTAGTGGCTAGCGGGGGCACAGATACGCAGTATTTT

d_call: .
j_call: TRBJ2-2
clone_size: .
v_call: TRBV5-1
cdr3_aa: CASSFMGARNTGELFF
cdr3_nt: TGCGCCAGCAGCTTCATGGGGGCGCGAAACACCGGGGAGCTGTTTTTT